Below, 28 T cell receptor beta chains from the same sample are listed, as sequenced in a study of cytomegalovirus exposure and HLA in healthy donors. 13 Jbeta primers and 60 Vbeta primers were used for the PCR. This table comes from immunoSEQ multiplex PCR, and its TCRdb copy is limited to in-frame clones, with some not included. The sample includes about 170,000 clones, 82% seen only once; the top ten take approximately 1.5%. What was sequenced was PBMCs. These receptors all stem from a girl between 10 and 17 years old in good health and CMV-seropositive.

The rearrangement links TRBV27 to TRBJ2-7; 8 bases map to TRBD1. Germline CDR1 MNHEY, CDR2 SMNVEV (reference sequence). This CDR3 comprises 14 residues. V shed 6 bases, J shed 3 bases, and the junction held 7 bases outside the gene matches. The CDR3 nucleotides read TGTGCCAGCAGGAGGACAGGGAGAATCTACGAGCAGTACTTC. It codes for CASRRTGRIYEQYF.

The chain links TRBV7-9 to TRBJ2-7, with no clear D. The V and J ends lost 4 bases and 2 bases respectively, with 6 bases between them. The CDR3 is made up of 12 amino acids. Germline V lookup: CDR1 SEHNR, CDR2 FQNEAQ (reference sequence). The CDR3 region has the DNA TGTGCCAGCAGCTCTCTAACCTACGAGCAGTACTTC. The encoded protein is CASSSLTYEQYF.

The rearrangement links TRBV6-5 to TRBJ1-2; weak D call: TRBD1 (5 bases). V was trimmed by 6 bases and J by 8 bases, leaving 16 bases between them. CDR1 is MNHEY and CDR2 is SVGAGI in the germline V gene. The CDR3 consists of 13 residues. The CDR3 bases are TGTGCCAGCAGGCGGGACCCGCGGGGAGGCTACACCTTC. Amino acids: CASRRDPRGGYTF.

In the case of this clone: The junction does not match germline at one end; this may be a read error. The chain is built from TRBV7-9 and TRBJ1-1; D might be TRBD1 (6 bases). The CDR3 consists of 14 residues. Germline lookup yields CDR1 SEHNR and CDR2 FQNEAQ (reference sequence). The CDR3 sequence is CSSSLATGITEAFF. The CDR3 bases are TGTTCCAGCAGCTTAGCGACAGGTATCACTGAAGCTTTCTTT.

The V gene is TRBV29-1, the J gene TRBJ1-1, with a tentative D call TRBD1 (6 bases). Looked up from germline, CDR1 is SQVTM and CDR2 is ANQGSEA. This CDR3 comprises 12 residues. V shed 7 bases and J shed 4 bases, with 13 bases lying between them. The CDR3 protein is CSGDRSVTEAFF. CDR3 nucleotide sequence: TGCAGCGGTGACAGGTCGGTCACTGAAGCTTTCTTT.

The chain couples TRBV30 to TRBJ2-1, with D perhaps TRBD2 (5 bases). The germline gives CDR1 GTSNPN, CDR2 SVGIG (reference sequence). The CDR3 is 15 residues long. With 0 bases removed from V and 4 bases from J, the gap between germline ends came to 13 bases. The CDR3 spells CAWSVPRRGYNEQFF. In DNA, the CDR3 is TGTGCCTGGAGTGTACCCAGGCGAGGGTACAATGAGCAGTTCTTC.

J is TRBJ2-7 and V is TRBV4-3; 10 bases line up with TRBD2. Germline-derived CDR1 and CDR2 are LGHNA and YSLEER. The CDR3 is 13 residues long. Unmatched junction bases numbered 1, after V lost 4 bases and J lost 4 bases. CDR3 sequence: CASSLAGGYEQYF. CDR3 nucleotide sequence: TGCGCCAGCAGCCTAGCGGGGGGTTACGAGCAGTACTTC.

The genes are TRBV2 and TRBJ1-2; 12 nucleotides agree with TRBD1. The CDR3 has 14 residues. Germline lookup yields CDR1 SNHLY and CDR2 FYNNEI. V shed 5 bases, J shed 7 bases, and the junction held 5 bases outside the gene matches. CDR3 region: CASSPGQGAGGYTF. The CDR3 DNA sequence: TGTGCCAGCAGTCCGGGACAGGGGGCTGGTGGCTACACCTTC.

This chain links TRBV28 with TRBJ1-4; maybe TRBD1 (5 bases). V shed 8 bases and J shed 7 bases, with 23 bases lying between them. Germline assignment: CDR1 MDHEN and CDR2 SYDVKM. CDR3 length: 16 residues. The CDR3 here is CASGKRRWGKGEKLFF. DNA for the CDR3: TGTGCCAGCGGAAAGCGCCGCTGGGGCAAGGGTGAAAAACTGTTTTTT.

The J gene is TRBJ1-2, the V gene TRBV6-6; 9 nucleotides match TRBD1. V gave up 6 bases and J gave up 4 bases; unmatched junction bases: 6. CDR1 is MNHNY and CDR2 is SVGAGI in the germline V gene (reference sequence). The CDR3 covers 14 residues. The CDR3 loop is CASSTDRGGYGYTF. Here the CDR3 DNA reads TGTGCCAGCAGCACGGACAGGGGCGGCTATGGCTACACCTTC.

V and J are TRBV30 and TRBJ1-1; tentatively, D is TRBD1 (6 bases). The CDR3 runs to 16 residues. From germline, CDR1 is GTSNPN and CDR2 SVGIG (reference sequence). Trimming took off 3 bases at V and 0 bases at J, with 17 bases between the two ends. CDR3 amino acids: CAWRAGGHLMNTEAFF. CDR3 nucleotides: TGTGCCTGGAGGGCGGGGGGACATCTTATGAACACTGAAGCTTTCTTT.

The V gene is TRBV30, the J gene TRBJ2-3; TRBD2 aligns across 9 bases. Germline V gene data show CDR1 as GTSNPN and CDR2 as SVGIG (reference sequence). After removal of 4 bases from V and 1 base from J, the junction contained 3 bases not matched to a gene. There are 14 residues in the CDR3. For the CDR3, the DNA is TGTGCCTGGACAAAGCGGGGGGGCACAGATACGCAGTATTTT. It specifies CAWTKRGGTDTQYF.

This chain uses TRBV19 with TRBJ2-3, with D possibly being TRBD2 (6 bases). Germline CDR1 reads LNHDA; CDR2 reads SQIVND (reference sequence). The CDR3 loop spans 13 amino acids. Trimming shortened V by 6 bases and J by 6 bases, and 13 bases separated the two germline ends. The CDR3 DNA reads TGTGCCAGTAGAGCTAGCGATCTGGATACGCAGTATTTT. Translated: CASRASDLDTQYF.

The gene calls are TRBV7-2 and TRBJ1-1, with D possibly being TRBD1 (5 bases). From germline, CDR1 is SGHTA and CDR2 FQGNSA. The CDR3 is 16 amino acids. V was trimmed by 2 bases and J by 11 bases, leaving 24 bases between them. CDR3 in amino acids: CASSLRNGAGRGGAFF. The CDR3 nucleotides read TGTGCCAGCAGCTTAAGAAACGGGGCAGGGCGAGGAGGGGCTTTCTTT.

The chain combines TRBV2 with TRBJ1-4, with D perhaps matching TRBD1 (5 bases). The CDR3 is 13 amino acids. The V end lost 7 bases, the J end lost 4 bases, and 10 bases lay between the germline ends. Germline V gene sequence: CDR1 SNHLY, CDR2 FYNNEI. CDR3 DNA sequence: TGTGCCAGCATGTGGCAGGGTAATGAAAAACTGTTTTTT. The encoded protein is CASMWQGNEKLFF.

In DNA, the CDR3 is TGTGCCAGCAGTTTCCGGGGTGGACTAACTGAAGCTTTCTTT. Translation: CASSFRGGLTEAFF. The chain links TRBV28 to TRBJ1-1; D not resolved. The ends were cut back, 3 bases at V and 5 bases at J, with 13 bases in the middle. In germline, CDR1 is MDHEN, CDR2 SYDVKM. This CDR3 has 14 amino acids.

This CDR3 reads CASSPLGAYEQYF. CDR3 bases: TGTGCCAGCTCCCCCTTAGGGGCCTACGAGCAGTACTTC. The V call is TRBV18, the J call TRBJ2-7; D might be TRBD1 (5 bases). CDR3 size: 13 residues. V dropped 6 bases and J dropped 2 bases, with 11 bases sitting between them. CDR1 is KGHSH, CDR2 LQKENI, per germline.

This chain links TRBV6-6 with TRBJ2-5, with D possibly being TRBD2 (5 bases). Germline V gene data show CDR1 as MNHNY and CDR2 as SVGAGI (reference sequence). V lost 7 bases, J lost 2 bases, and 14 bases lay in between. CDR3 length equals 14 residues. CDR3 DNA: TGTGCCAGCACTCCCATCGGGGTTCAAGAGACCCAGTACTTC. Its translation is CASTPIGVQETQYF.

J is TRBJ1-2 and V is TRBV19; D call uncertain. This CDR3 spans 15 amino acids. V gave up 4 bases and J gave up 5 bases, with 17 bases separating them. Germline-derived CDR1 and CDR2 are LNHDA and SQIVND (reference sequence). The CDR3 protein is CASSRRAGQDYGYTF. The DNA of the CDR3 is TGTGCCAGTAGTAGGCGGGCAGGCCAAGATTATGGCTACACCTTC.

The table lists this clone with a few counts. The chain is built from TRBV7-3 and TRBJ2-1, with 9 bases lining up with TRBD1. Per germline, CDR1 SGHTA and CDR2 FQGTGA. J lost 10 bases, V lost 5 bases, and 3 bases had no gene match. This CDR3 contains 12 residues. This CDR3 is CASSPGQGEQFF. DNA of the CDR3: TGTGCCAGCAGCCCTGGACAGGGGGAGCAGTTCTTC.

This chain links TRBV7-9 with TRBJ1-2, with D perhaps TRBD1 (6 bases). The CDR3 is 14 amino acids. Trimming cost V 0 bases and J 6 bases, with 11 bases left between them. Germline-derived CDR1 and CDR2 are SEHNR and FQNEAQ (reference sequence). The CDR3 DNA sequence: TGTGCCAGCAGCTTAGCGGCGGGGGCTCATGGCTACACCTTC. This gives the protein CASSLAAGAHGYTF.

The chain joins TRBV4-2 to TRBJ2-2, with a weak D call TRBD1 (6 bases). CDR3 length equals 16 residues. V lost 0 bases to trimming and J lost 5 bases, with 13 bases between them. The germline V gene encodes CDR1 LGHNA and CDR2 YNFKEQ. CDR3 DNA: TGTGCCAGCAGCCAAGATGGGGCAGGGGAAACCGGGGAGCTGTTTTTT. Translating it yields CASSQDGAGETGELFF.

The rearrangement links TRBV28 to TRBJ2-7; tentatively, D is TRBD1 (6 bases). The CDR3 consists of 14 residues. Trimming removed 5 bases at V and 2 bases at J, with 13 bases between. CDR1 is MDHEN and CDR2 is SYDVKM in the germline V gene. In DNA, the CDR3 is TGTGCCAGCAGTACGGGCCAGGGGCCCTACGAGCAGTACTTC. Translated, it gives CASSTGQGPYEQYF.

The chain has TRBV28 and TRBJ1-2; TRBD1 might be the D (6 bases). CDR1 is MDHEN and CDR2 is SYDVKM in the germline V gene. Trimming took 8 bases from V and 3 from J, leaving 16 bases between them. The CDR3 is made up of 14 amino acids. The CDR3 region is CASLGAHRYYGYTF. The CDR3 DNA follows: TGTGCCAGCTTGGGGGCACATCGCTACTATGGCTACACCTTC.

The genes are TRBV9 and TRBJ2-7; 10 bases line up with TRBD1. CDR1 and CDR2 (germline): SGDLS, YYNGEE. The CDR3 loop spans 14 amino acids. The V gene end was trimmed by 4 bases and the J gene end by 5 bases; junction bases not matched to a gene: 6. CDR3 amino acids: CASSPGQGIHEQYF. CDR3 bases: TGTGCCAGCAGCCCGGGACAGGGGATCCACGAGCAGTACTTC.

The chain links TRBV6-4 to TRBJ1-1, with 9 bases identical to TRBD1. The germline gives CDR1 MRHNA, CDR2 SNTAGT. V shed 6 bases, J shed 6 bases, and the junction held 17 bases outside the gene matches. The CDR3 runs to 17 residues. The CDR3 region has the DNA TGTGCCAGCAGACCCCGGGACAGGGTAATGTCTGGCCCTGAAGCTTTCTTT. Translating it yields CASRPRDRVMSGPEAFF.

The chain's CDR3 is CASSSRGPGNTIYF. CDR3 DNA sequence: TGTGCCAGCAGTTCCAGGGGGCCTGGAAACACCATATATTTT. V is TRBV6-5 and J is TRBJ1-3, with 8 bases aligning to TRBD1. The CDR3 extends over 14 amino acids. With 4 bases clipped from V and 2 bases from J, the junction kept 1 base outside the gene matches. Germline CDR1 reads MNHEY; CDR2 reads SVGAGI.

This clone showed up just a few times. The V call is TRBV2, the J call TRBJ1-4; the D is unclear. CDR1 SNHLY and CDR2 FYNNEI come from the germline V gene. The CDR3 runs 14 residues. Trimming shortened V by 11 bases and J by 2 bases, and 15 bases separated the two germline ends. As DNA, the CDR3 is TGTGCCCTCAAGTCAGGATCGACTAATGAAAAACTGTTTTTT. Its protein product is CALKSGSTNEKLFF.